Below are 2 T cell receptor beta chains sequenced from a single sample in a study of blood T cell repertoires in COVID-19. Clones were read by immunoSEQ multiplex PCR, and TCRdb kept only the in-frame ones, dropping some. Of about 180,000 clones listed, around 79% are singletons. The specimen sequenced was peripheral blood. The receptors here all came from an older woman with COVID-19, enrolled during active disease.

The chain recombines TRBV18 with TRBJ1-2, with 7 bases identical to TRBD1. The CDR3 runs 14 residues. The germline V gene has CDR1 KGHSH and CDR2 LQKENI. V gave up 3 bases and J gave up 2 bases; unmatched junction bases: 3. CDR3 amino acids: CASSPAGGNYGYTF. In DNA form, the CDR3 reads TGTGCCAGCTCACCGGCAGGGGGGAACTATGGCTACACCTTC.

V is TRBV28 and J is TRBJ1-2, with D hard to call. Trimming removed 3 bases from V and 2 bases from J, with 7 bases in between. CDR3 length: 13 amino acids. The V gene's germline CDR1 is MDHEN and CDR2 SYDVKM. The CDR3 region has the DNA TGTGCCAGCAGTTTCTGGCAGAACTATGGCTACACCTTC. This codes for CASSFWQNYGYTF.